The clone carrying this T cell receptor beta chain has at least ten counts. Its specificity is not known. PBMCs were isolated at a quantity of at least 6 million per sample. This sample stems from a study of blood T cells in healthy people across ages. Findings and caveats of the study: Donor CMV status, an unknown factor, possibly confounded changes in expanded clonotypes.

A sample-barcoded 5' primer and a J-beta primer mix were used in a second PCR of about 7 to 12 cycles. Via MiXCR, TCRdb re-called the 5' RACE reads, giving one row per CDR3 protein. The sample includes roughly 640,000 distinct CDR3 sequences, approximately 30% of them seen just once. Deletions cut 8 bases from V and 6 bases from J, with 16 bases between. Germline V lookup: CDR1 MNHNS, CDR2 SASEGT. The CDR3 is 13 amino acids. The origin of this receptor is an elderly woman in good health. Sequenced material: blood. The chain employs TRBV6-1 and TRBJ2-5; a possible D gene is TRBD1 (6 bases). DNA of the CDR3: TGTGCCAGCGGTCGACAGGTACCAAAGACCCAGTACTTC. It translates to CASGRQVPKTQYF.